The 3 T cell receptor beta chains below come from one sample, sequenced in a study of T cell repertoires in cytomegalovirus infection. TCRdb re-called the reads with MiXCR, one entry per CDR3 protein. In the table there are approximately 300,000 distinct CDR3 sequences, around a quarter of which are singletons. These TCRs are of unknown antigen specificity. Source: cultured PBMCs, taken from culture after CMV antigen stimulation. The receptors stem from a human donor in good health (CMV status not recorded). Some clones in this sample may be carry-over from other donors' samples.

This clonotype was detected many times. The chain uses TRBV6-5 and TRBJ2-7; no firm D call. Trimming removed 0 bases from V and 3 bases from J, with 9 bases in between. The V gene's germline CDR1 is MNHEY and CDR2 SVGAGI. The CDR3 runs to 14 residues. The CDR3 reads CASSYSGPYYEQYF. The CDR3 nucleotides read TGTGCCAGCAGTTACTCAGGGCCCTACTACGAGCAGTACTTC.

There are many counts of this clonotype. The chain is built from TRBV7-2 and TRBJ2-2; 12 positions agree with TRBD2. This CDR3 spans 15 amino acids. Germline CDR1 reads SGHTA; CDR2 reads FQGNSA. Trimming at V came to 6 bases and at J to 1 base, leaving 0 bases not matched to a gene. CDR3 in amino acids: CASRTSGGNTGELFF. In DNA form, the CDR3 reads TGTGCCAGCAGGACTAGCGGGGGGAACACCGGGGAGCTGTTTTTT.

This clonotype has just a few counts. The rearrangement joins TRBV7-8 to TRBJ1-2, with 7 nucleotides matching TRBD1. The germline gives CDR1 SGHVS, CDR2 FQNEAQ. The CDR3 sequence is 14 residues long. Unmatched junction bases numbered 4, after V lost 1 base and J lost 5 bases. CDR3 in amino acids: CASSLGRDSYGYTF. Here the CDR3 DNA reads TGTGCCAGCAGCTTAGGCCGGGACAGTTATGGCTACACCTTC.